Listed below are T cell receptor beta chains from one sample, sequenced in a study of T-cell memory formation after mild COVID-19. MiXCR, applied by TCRdb to the 5' RACE reads, yields one record per CDR3 protein. The sample lists some 600,000 distinct CDR3 sequences; 15% to 20% were seen once. Sequenced sample: PBMCs or a T cell subset sorted from them (not recorded which). The receptors stem from an adult woman who had mild COVID-19 (a few samples of this study predate the infection). Cell type and time point are not known. The conserved cysteine and the conserved F or W are not part of the CDR3 here.

V	CDR3
TRBV6-1	ASSEFAGGSSYEQY
TRBV2	ASATGSPPGANVLT
TRBV7-8	ASSSWTSGSGHEQF
TRBV25-1	ASTQGAPSPLH
TRBV29-1	SVWDSQVPGELF
TRBV7-2	ASSLGGLGYNEQF
TRBV7-6	ASSLGTGGATSYEQY
TRBV11-2	ASSFVQPGQF
TRBV29-1	SVDWLAGVNEQF
TRBV6-1	ASSDDRRGGYT
TRBV5-6	ASTLGGTHNEQF
TRBV10-3	AISDGGVNYEQY
TRBV5-1	ASSLYRDWEHNEQF
TRBV5-1	ASSFSSGGITDTQY
TRBV14	ASSQMTGGRTEAF
TRBV14	ASSPKTVRLSDTQY
TRBV5-1	ASSLGDQGDTEAF
TRBV20-1	SASRLAGGEQY
TRBV5-1	ASSLDPSGATEQY
TRBV2	ATMPGIQETQY
TRBV4-2	ASEGADGYT
TRBV5-1	ASSLGSGSGNTIY
TRBV4-1	ASSQDIGTRERNTEAF
TRBV6-1	ASSGTGKAKNIQY
TRBV3-1	ASSLYGGRSTEQY
TRBV24-1	ATRVGSYEQY
TRBV6-5	ASSREEGKTQY
TRBV11-2	ASSPTTGRGYNEQF
TRBV27	ASKRGKHSLRTDTQY
TRBV9	ASSVARENTEAF
TRBV12-3/TRBV12-4	ASREGHDNQPQH
TRBV7-2	ASSLGRFGGRGNEQF
TRBV5-4	ASSPDRPGANVLT
TRBV7-9	ASSRVVYGEETQY
TRBV27	ASSRDPQGEQY
TRBV7-2	ASSPRTGPYEQY
TRBV29-1	SVERRTDTQY
TRBV5-1	ASSGLAGGPLYNEQF
TRBV4-3	ASSQDLTRAAGELF
TRBV7-6	ASSLASGLHEQY
TRBV7-3	ASSLTRDRTNSPLH
TRBV15	ATSRDPRGGSPLH
TRBV11-3	ASSLTSGSQSEQF
TRBV24-1	ATSDHTDYNQPQH
TRBV4-3	ASSRGANYEQY
TRBV5-1	ASSSRGTLTTDTQY
TRBV9	ASSVASGSGEQF
TRBV12-3/TRBV12-4	ASSPASSGNTIY
TRBV15	ATSREGVGGLSYEQY
TRBV12-3/TRBV12-4	ASYSDADTQY
TRBV18	ASSPGELVGYT
TRBV7-9	ASSEQETQY
TRBV7-9	ASSRDRGTDTQY